The present entry profiles one T cell receptor (beta chain) with its context. The antigen it binds to is not known. Within one base of it there is no much larger clone, and no base qualities were kept. Each collaborating institution followed its own protocols to collect whole blood in K2EDTA tubes. For TCRbeta analysis, collaborators shipped samples as frozen whole blood, isolated PBMCs, or DNA extracted from either of those sample types. CDR1 and CDR2, looked up from the germline V gene, are SGHVS and FQNEAQ. V loses 1 base of germline sequence and J loses 3 bases, and the interval between the two ends is 6 bases. Including the terminal cysteine and phenylalanine, the CDR3 comprises 13 residues. This entry keeps only the CDR3 DNA: 39 bases, framed from base 1. The data originate from a study of blood T cell repertoires in COVID-19 (dated by TCRdb to about 2020). For context, the study as a whole: Samples covering the acute and convalescent phases of COVID-19 were provided by collaborators in the United States, Italy and Spain. Subjects who had been exposed to COVID-19, were actively infected with it, or had recovered from it provided the deeply sampled blood TCRbeta repertoires that made up the dataset. A de-identified subject ID, COVID-19 status, age in years and sex were almost always included in the sample metadata. A freely available public database, intended as a resource for researchers studying the immune response to SARS-CoV-2, is where the repertoires were released. Samples were obtained from the ongoing ImmuneRACE study (first 160 participants) and from 1,000 to 1,500 subjects provided by 6 global collaborators. The material from the prospective study consisted of cDNA or gDNA derived from T cells, B-cell-depleted T cells, or PBMCs. HLA class I and class II types, where available, came from metadata supplied by the sample provider rather than from assay-based typing. The research as a whole found: Clinical and demographic metadata were provided uncurated, with the amount varying by source and participant.

The immunoSEQ Assay, a bias-controlled multiplex PCR, was used to amplify TCRbeta CDR3 regions from genomic DNA. In the authors' own workflow: Nucleated cell counts per sample were estimated from amplification of reference gene primers within the assay. Sequence reads were collapsed and filtered to measure the absolute abundance of every unique TCRbeta CDR3 rearrangement. For each sample, productive Simpson clonality was calculated as the square root of Simpson's diversity index over productive rearrangements. TCRdb provides this immuneACCESS table in a form limited to in-frame rearrangements. Some clones are lacking; in checked studies, under half of them reflect an unresolved V gene, and why the rest are absent is not known. V and J calls and clone size are as listed in that table; D and trimming were resolved from the DNA. For this sample the table gives 150,000 to 200,000 clones, of which 82% were detected only once. Almost 8.5% of the sample goes to the ten largest clones.

In this chain, TRBV7-8 is recombined with TRBJ1-1, and possibly TRBD1, on 5 matching bases. This TCR derives from a woman between 70 and 85 years old with acute or convalescent COVID-19. Sequencing was done on a sample of peripheral blood. In nucleotide form, the sequence is TGTGCCAGCAGCTTAGGGGGGGACACTGAAGCTTTCTTT. This translates into CASSLGGDTEAFF.